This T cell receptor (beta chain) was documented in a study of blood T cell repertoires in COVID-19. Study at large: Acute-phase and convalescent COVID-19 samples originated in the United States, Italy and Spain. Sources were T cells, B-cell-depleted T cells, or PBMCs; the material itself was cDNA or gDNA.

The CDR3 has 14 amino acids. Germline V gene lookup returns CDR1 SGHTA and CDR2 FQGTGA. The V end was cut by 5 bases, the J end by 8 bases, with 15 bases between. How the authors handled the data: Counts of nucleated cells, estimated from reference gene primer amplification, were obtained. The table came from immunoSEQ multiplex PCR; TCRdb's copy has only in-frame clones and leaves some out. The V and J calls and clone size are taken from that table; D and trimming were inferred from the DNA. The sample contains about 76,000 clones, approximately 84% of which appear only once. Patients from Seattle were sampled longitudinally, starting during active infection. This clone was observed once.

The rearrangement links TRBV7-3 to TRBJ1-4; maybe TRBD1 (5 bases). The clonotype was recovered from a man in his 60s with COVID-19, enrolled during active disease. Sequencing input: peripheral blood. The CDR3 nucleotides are TGTGCCAGCAGCCTCAGGAGGGGAGGGGAAAAACTGTTTTTT. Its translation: CASSLRRGGEKLFF.